The 26 T cell receptor beta chains in this list originate from one sample, sequenced in a study of T cells expressing NK-cell markers. TCRdb re-called the 5' RACE reads, yielding one record per CDR3 amino acid sequence without DNA. Its clone listing holds approximately 460,000 distinct CDR3 sequences. Sequencing was done on a sample of blood T cells: a sorted CD56 or NKG2C T cell subset, CD4+ or CD8+ T cells, or bulk PBMC T cells (not recorded which). The source of these receptors is a woman between 18 and 75 years old in good health.

The V and J genes are TRBV7-3 and TRBJ2-7; TCRdb lists TRBD1, though no DNA is available to test this call. This CDR3 is built from 15 residues. The germline gives CDR1 SGHTA, CDR2 FQGTGA. The CDR3 sequence is CASSIGQGGLYEQHF.

The chain is built from TRBV29-1 and TRBJ2-2; the TRBD1 assignment by TCRdb is unverifiable without DNA. The CDR3 extends over 13 amino acids. Per germline, CDR1 SQVTM and CDR2 ANQGSEA. This chain's CDR3 is CSVVQGATGELFF.

This chain joins TRBV20-1 and TRBJ2-2; TCRdb selects TRBD1, and the lack of DNA leaves this call unchecked. CDR3 length equals 18 residues. The V gene's germline CDR1 is DFQATT and CDR2 SNEGSKA (reference sequence). The CDR3 spells CSARDHLGGTANTGELFF.

CDR3 region: CASRHPGRALDIQYF. The chain carries TRBV6-1 and TRBJ2-4; TCRdb's D call of TRBD2 is untestable without DNA. The CDR3 length is 15 residues. CDR1 and CDR2 from the germline V gene are MNHNS and SASEGT.

This chain uses TRBV7-8 with TRBJ1-1; TCRdb indicates TRBD1, and absent DNA this call remains unverified. This CDR3 has 15 residues. Germline V gene sequence: CDR1 SGHVS, CDR2 FQNEAQ. The CDR3 here is CASSGRQGMNTEAFF.

The chain joins TRBV12-3 or TRBV12-4 to TRBJ2-1. The CDR3 is 16 residues long. The CDR3 loop is CASSLRVGRSYNEQFF.

V gene TRBV20-1 combines with J gene TRBJ2-1; TCRdb picks TRBD2, but there is no DNA to check that call. The CDR3 covers 15 residues. Germline loops: CDR1 DFQATT, CDR2 SNEGSKA (reference sequence). The CDR3 sequence is CSAPPLAGSYNEQFF.

This sequence joins TRBV5-4 and TRBJ2-3; TCRdb picks TRBD1, but there is no DNA to check that call. The CDR3 is 15 amino acids. Germline V lookup: CDR1 SGHNT, CDR2 YYREEE (reference sequence). The CDR3 spells CASSSVGGGIVTQYF.

J is TRBJ2-5 and V is TRBV7-6. The germline CDR1 and CDR2 sequences are SGHVS and FNYEAQ. The CDR3 has 13 residues. The chain's CDR3 is CASSLDNQETQYF. The variable domain in full, with the rest retrieved from reference TRBV7-6 and TRBJ2-5, is GAGVSQSPRYKVTKRGQDVALRCDPISGHVSLYWYRQALGQGPEFLTYFNYEAQQDKSGLPNDRFSAERPEGSISTLTIQRTEQRDSAMYRCASSLDNQETQYFGPGTRLLVL.

The rearrangement links TRBV3-1 to TRBJ2-2. Germline V CDR1 and CDR2: LGHDT, YNNKEL (reference sequence). The CDR3 sequence is 12 residues long. CDR3 residues: CASSQVTGELFF. Full variable domain (outside the CDR3, taken from reference TRBV3-1 and TRBJ2-2): DTAVSQTPKYLVTQMGNDKSIKCEQNLGHDTMYWYKQDSKKFLKIMFSYNNKELIINETVPNRFSPKSPDKAHLNLHINSLELGDSAVYFCASSQVTGELFFGEGSRLTVL.

The chain links TRBV7-9 to TRBJ2-2; TCRdb's D call of TRBD2 is untestable without DNA. Germline CDR1 reads SEHNR; CDR2 reads FQNEAQ (reference sequence). CDR3 length equals 16 residues. CDR3 amino acids: CASSSLLAANTGELFF. The whole variable domain, filled in from reference TRBV7-9 and TRBJ2-2, reads DTGVSQNPRHKITKRGQNVTFRCDPISEHNRLYWYRQTLGQGPEFLTYFQNEAQLEKSRLLSDRFSAERPKGSFSTLEIQRTEQGDSAMYLCASSSLLAANTGELFFGEGSRLTVL.

The chain uses TRBV5-6 and TRBJ1-4. CDR1 is SGHDT, CDR2 YYEEEE, per germline. The CDR3 extends over 14 amino acids. The CDR3 sequence is CASSPTNLQEKLFF.

This chain connects TRBV20-1 to TRBJ2-7; TCRdb picks TRBD2, but there is no DNA to check that call. This CDR3 comprises 18 residues. Germline V gene data show CDR1 as DFQATT and CDR2 as SNEGSKA (reference sequence). The CDR3 reads CSARGLAGGPLPSYEQYF.

The chain links TRBV2 to TRBJ1-5. CDR3 length equals 12 residues. Germline lookup yields CDR1 SNHLY and CDR2 FYNNEI. CDR3 sequence: CASKNSNQPQHF.

This chain joins TRBV9 and TRBJ1-1; TCRdb selects TRBD1, and the lack of DNA leaves this call unchecked. Germline loops: CDR1 SGDLS, CDR2 YYNGEE. The length of the CDR3 is 17 residues. CDR3 amino acids: CASRGTGREVGGTEAFF.

The CDR3 region is CASWADYNEQFF. The chain employs TRBV6-6 and TRBJ2-1; TCRdb indicates TRBD1, and absent DNA this call remains unverified. Per germline, CDR1 MNHNY and CDR2 SVGAGI (reference sequence). The CDR3 extends over 12 amino acids.

The chain combines TRBV12-3 or TRBV12-4 with TRBJ2-1; the D call from TCRdb, TRBD1, cannot be confirmed without DNA. CDR3 length: 15 amino acids. The CDR3 loop reads CASRGAESSYNEQFF.

The J gene is TRBJ2-5, the V gene TRBV30; TCRdb's D call of TRBD1 is untestable without DNA. Germline V lookup: CDR1 GTSNPN, CDR2 SVGIG (reference sequence). This CDR3 comprises 17 residues. CDR3 sequence reads: CAWSVWTGAEYQETQYF.

The chain combines TRBV6-2 or TRBV6-3 with TRBJ1-5. The CDR3 loop spans 17 amino acids. Germline V gene lookup returns CDR1 MNHEY and CDR2 SVGEGT. The CDR3 is CASSYGIRTSILQPQHF.

The CDR3 spells CSARVPDGSLRTQYF. This sequence joins TRBV20-1 and TRBJ2-5; TCRdb gives TRBD1 as the D gene, but with no DNA this cannot be confirmed. CDR1 is DFQATT, CDR2 SNEGSKA, per germline (reference sequence). The CDR3 is 15 residues long.

The V and J genes are TRBV18 and TRBJ2-1; absent DNA, TCRdb's TRBD2 call cannot be checked. CDR3 length equals 19 residues. The germline gives CDR1 KGHSH, CDR2 LQKENI. The CDR3 here is CASSQSGTSGSSAYNEQFF.

The CDR3 sequence is CASSSGGRNYEQFF. The chain links TRBV11-2 to TRBJ2-1; the TCRdb D gene call, TRBD1, has no DNA to confirm it. The CDR3 runs to 14 residues. Germline V CDR1 and CDR2: SGHAT, FQNNGV.

This sequence joins TRBV4-3 and TRBJ1-4; the D call of TRBD1 rests on TCRdb alone, since no DNA is present to check it. The CDR3 is 17 amino acids. Germline CDR1 is LGHNA and CDR2 is YSLEER. The CDR3 loop reads CASSQDLPGGRSEKLFF.

The chain recombines TRBV20-1 with TRBJ1-5; TCRdb indicates TRBD1, and absent DNA this call remains unverified. The CDR3 has 15 amino acids. CDR1 and CDR2 from the germline V gene are DFQATT and SNEGSKA (reference sequence). CDR3 in amino acids: CSASRGVHSNQPQHF.

This sequence joins TRBV6-2 or TRBV6-3 and TRBJ2-7; the TCRdb call, TRBD2, lacks DNA for checking. The CDR3 covers 15 residues. Germline CDR1 reads MNHEY; CDR2 reads SVGEGT. The CDR3 loop is CASRTGASLSYEQYF.

V gene TRBV6-2 or TRBV6-3 combines with J gene TRBJ2-1. The CDR3 loop spans 12 amino acids. The V gene's germline CDR1 is MNHEY and CDR2 SVGEGT. CDR3 sequence: CASRPSYNEQFF.